The 27 T cell receptor beta chains presented below share a single source sample, sequenced in a study of T cell clonality in common variable immunodeficiency. The protocol was immunoSEQ multiplex PCR, while the TCRdb copy is restricted to in-frame clones and leaves out a portion. The sample is made up of 30,000 to 40,000 clones, none counted only once. The source material was peripheral blood mononuclear cells. The receptors were gathered from a person between 18 and 69 years old in good health.

This clone was found many times. The CDR3 end falls 3 residues outside the read, so it is completed with the germline J gene. The chain carries TRBV5-1 and TRBJ1-2; 7 bases fit TRBD1. The CDR3 is 12 residues long. CDR1 and CDR2 from the germline V gene are SGHRS and YFSETQ. Losses at the gene ends were 7 bases for V and 4 bases for J; bases not matched to a gene: 4. This chain's CDR3 is CASRAGGYGYTF. The DNA read from the CDR3 is TGCGCCAGCCGAGCAGGGGGCTATGGC.

This clone appeared many times. Coverage ceases 3 residues before the CDR3 finishes, and the germline J gene fills in the end. The chain employs TRBV5-4 and TRBJ1-1, with 10 positions matching TRBD1. Per germline, CDR1 SGHNT and CDR2 YYREEE (reference sequence). CDR3 length: 14 residues. Losses at the gene ends were 4 bases for V and 5 bases for J; bases not matched to a gene: 5. The CDR3 bases that were read are TGTGCCAGCAGCGTCGACAGGGGGCTTACTGAA. It yields the protein CASSVDRGLTE. The entire CDR3 protein is CASSVDRGLTEAFF.

This clone was counted ten times or more. The read ends 3 residues shy of where the CDR3 ends; the end is completed using the germline J gene. This chain uses TRBV5-1 with TRBJ2-3, with D possibly being TRBD2 (5 bases). CDR1 is SGHRS, CDR2 YFSETQ, per germline. CDR3 length: 14 amino acids. The V gene lost 0 bases and the J gene lost 5 bases, with 10 bases spanning the gap. The sequenced part of the CDR3 DNA is TGCGCCAGCAGCTTGGGAGGGTTTGGAGATACG. It translates to CASSLGGFGDT. The full CDR3 reads CASSLGGFGDTQYF.

This clone was seen many times. Read sequence stops 3 residues before the CDR3 end, and the germline J gene provides the missing end. The genes are TRBV20-1 and TRBJ1-2; D not resolved. Germline CDR1 is DFQATT and CDR2 is SNEGSKA (reference sequence). This CDR3 is 11 amino acids long. The ends were cut back, 4 bases at V and 5 bases at J, with 8 bases in the middle. The CDR3 sequence: CSATNSYGYTF. CDR3 DNA, as far as it was read: TGCAGTGCTACGAACAGTTATGGC.

The table lists this clone with many counts. Here the CDR3 reads CASSRPGTEETQYF. The DNA read from the CDR3 is TGTGCCAGCAGCCGTCCAGGGACAGAAGAGACC. This chain connects TRBV3-1 (or the pseudogene TRBV3-2) to TRBJ2-5; 7 nucleotides agree with TRBD1. The read finishes 3 residues shy of the CDR3 end, and the germline J gene is used to complete it. V was pared by 4 bases and J by 3 bases, with 5 bases of the junction left unmatched. Per germline, CDR1 LGHDT and CDR2 YNNKEL (reference sequence). This CDR3 contains 14 residues.

The sample holds many counts of this clone. The read falls 3 residues short of the CDR3 end, and the missing part is taken from the germline J gene. The chain combines TRBV4-2 with TRBJ2-7; D remains ambiguous. Trimming cost V 1 base and J 3 bases, with 13 bases left between them. Germline values: CDR1 LGHNA, CDR2 YNFKEQ. CDR3 length: 15 amino acids. The CDR3 is CASSQGSASVYEQYF. Incomplete CDR3 DNA: TGTGCCAGCAGCCAAGGGTCCGCTAGTGTCTACGAG.

This clone was seen at least ten times. The read falls 3 residues short of the CDR3 end, and the missing part is taken from the germline J gene. V usage is TRBV18 and J usage is TRBJ1-2, with D unresolved. V lost 5 bases and J lost 4, with 20 bases in between. Germline V gives CDR1 KGHSH, CDR2 LQKENI. The CDR3 runs 16 residues. CDR3 bases read: TGTGCCAGCTCATCGCAAATGACTGAAGCTTCCTATGGC. Amino acids: CASSSQMTEASYG. In full, the CDR3 is CASSSQMTEASYGYTF.

In its sample, this clone was seen many times. The sequenced fragment ends 3 residues before the CDR3 boundary, so the rest is inferred from the germline J gene. The gene calls are TRBV19 and TRBJ1-2; 7 bases are a match to TRBD1. Germline lookup yields CDR1 LNHDA and CDR2 SQIVND (reference sequence). The CDR3 has 15 amino acids. J gave up 3 bases and V 7 bases, and 11 bases lay outside the gene matches. The CDR3 spells CASTLTGTDYYGYTF. Partial CDR3 DNA: TGTGCCAGTACCTTGACAGGGACCGATTACTATGGC.

This clone has a count of ten or more. The read is 3 residues too short to cover the CDR3 end, so that end is filled in from the germline J gene. The V call is TRBV4-2, the J call TRBJ2-5; TRBD2 matches 15 bases. The V and J ends lost 4 bases and 5 bases, in that order; junction bases with no gene match: 8. Per the germline V gene, CDR1 is LGHNA and CDR2 is YNFKEQ. The length of the CDR3 is 17 residues. Partial CDR3 DNA: TGTGCCAGCAGCCCGGTCGGACTAGCGGGAGGGCCTGAGACC. This sequence encodes CASSPVGLAGGPET. The full CDR3 reads CASSPVGLAGGPETQYF.

This clone was picked up many times. Read sequence stops 3 residues before the CDR3 end, and the germline J gene provides the missing end. The chain employs TRBV30 and TRBJ2-7, with no clear D. Germline-derived CDR1 and CDR2 are GTSNPN and SVGIG (reference sequence). The CDR3 contains 11 residues. The V end lost 0 bases, the J end lost 6 bases, and 6 bases lay between the germline ends. The CDR3 bases that were read are TGTGCCTGGAGTGTAACAGCCGAG. Its protein product is CAWSVTAE. The CDR3 in its entirety is CAWSVTAEQYF.

This clone occurred many times. The read gets to within 3 residues of the CDR3 end, and the germline J gene fills in the rest. The rearrangement links TRBV18 to TRBJ2-5, with 8 bases fitting TRBD2. From germline, CDR1 is KGHSH and CDR2 LQKENI. V lost 6 bases, J lost 3 bases, and 6 bases stayed unmatched. The CDR3 consists of 14 residues. The CDR3 loop is CASSLSGTKETQYF. CDR3 DNA, as far as it was read: TGTGCCAGCTCCCTTAGCGGGACTAAAGAGACC.

This clone was recorded many times. The read gets to within 3 residues of the CDR3 end, and the germline J gene fills in the rest. The chain combines TRBV7-2 with TRBJ1-4; D is perhaps TRBD1 (5 bases). Germline CDR1 and CDR2: SGHTA and FQGNSA. Trimming pared 1 base from V and 8 bases from J, leaving 14 bases between. This CDR3 region has 15 residues. The CDR3: CASSLVGGLREKLFF. CDR3 bases read: TGTGCCAGCAGCTTAGTTGGGGGACTAAGAGAAAAA.

In this sample, this clone turned up many times. The read stops 3 residues short of the end of the CDR3; the missing end is completed from the germline J gene. The chain recombines TRBV7-2 with TRBJ2-7; 11 positions agree with TRBD2. The germline CDR1 and CDR2 sequences are SGHTA and FQGNSA. J was trimmed by 2 bases and V by 5 bases; bases with no gene match: 2. The CDR3 runs to 14 residues. The CDR3 DNA, read in part, is TGTGCCAGCAGCCGACTAGCGGGACCCTACGAG. It codes for CASSRLAGPYE. The full-length CDR3 reads as CASSRLAGPYEQYF.

This clone was seen repeatedly, ten times or more. Coverage ceases 3 residues before the CDR3 finishes, and the germline J gene fills in the end. The V gene is TRBV5-1, the J gene TRBJ2-5, with 7 bases fitting TRBD2. The J segment lost 4 bases and the V segment lost 6 bases, leaving 9 bases of the junction unmatched. The CDR3 extends over 14 amino acids. Germline CDR1 SGHRS, CDR2 YFSETQ. The sequenced CDR3 bases are TGCGCCAGCAAGACGGGGGGTCGGTTAGAGACC. Its translation: CASKTGGRLET. The whole CDR3 sequence is CASKTGGRLETQYF.

This clone came up many times. The read gets to within 3 residues of the CDR3 end, and the germline J gene fills in the rest. The J gene is TRBJ1-4, the V gene TRBV7-9; D is unresolved. The V end was cut by 6 bases, the J end by 7 bases, with 12 bases between. The CDR3 extends over 13 amino acids. Germline CDR1 is SEHNR and CDR2 is FQNEAQ (reference sequence). The CDR3 bases that were read are TGTGCCAGCAGTAAAAGCATTGGTGAAAAA. Amino acid sequence: CASSKSIGEK. The complete CDR3 protein is CASSKSIGEKLFF.

This clone was seen ten or more times. The read halts 3 residues ahead of the CDR3 end, with the missing end drawn from the germline J gene. The chain combines TRBV10-3 with TRBJ1-2, with TRBD1 identical over 7 bases. Germline assignment: CDR1 ENHRY and CDR2 SYGVKD. V dropped 7 bases and J dropped 6; count of bases not matched to a gene: 11. The CDR3 sequence is 14 residues long. The CDR3 DNA, read in part, is TGTGCCATCAAGGAAGGGGGCGGTGAGGATGGC. Its translation is CAIKEGGGEDG. Given in full, the CDR3 is CAIKEGGGEDGYTF.

About this clone itself: The junction departs from the called germline gene at one end, perhaps through a read error. The read stops 3 residues short of the end of the CDR3; the missing end is completed from the germline J gene. The V call is TRBV7-9, the J call TRBJ1-2; weak D call: TRBD1 (6 bases). Germline assignment: CDR1 SEHNR and CDR2 FQNEAQ (reference sequence). There are 14 residues in the CDR3. This CDR3 is CSSSTTGWASGYTF. The DNA read from the CDR3 is TGTTCCAGCAGCACGACAGGTTGGGCGTCTGGC.

Details on this clone: The CDR3 end lies 3 residues beyond the end of the read and is filled in from the germline J gene. The chain is built from TRBV5-1 and TRBJ1-3; unclear D gene. The CDR3 has 16 amino acids. Germline V gives CDR1 SGHRS, CDR2 YFSETQ. V lost 4 bases to trimming and J lost 7 bases, with 21 bases between them. The chain's CDR3 is CASSPRFGGQGNTIYF. CDR3 DNA (partial): TGCGCCAGCAGCCCCCGTTTCGGCGGGCAAGGTAACACC.

The table lists this clone with many counts. The read ends 3 residues shy of where the CDR3 ends; the end is completed using the germline J gene. This rearrangement joins TRBV5-1 to TRBJ1-4, with a tentative D call TRBD1 (6 bases). V dropped 0 bases and J dropped 10 bases, with 16 bases sitting between them. Germline V CDR1 and CDR2: SGHRS, YFSETQ. The CDR3 contains 15 residues. The sequenced CDR3 bases are TGCGCCAGCAGCTTGGAACAGGGCCAGGAGGTAAAA. This translates into CASSLEQGQEVK. From start to end, the CDR3 is CASSLEQGQEVKLFF.

This clone occurred many times. The observed sequence ends 3 residues before the CDR3 terminus, with the missing tail filled in from the germline J gene. The rearrangement joins TRBV5-1 to TRBJ1-1; 9 positions agree with TRBD1. Germline trimming cut 3 bases from V and 7 bases from J; bases unmatched to any gene: 4. The CDR3 runs 13 residues. In germline, CDR1 is SGHRS, CDR2 YFSETQ. The CDR3 bases that were read are TGCGCCAGCAGCTCGGACAGGGGACTTGAA. Encoded protein: CASSSDRGLE. In full, the CDR3 reads CASSSDRGLEAFF.

This clone was counted ten times or more. The read gets to within 3 residues of the CDR3 end, and the germline J gene fills in the rest. This chain connects TRBV6-1 to TRBJ2-3, with TRBD2 matching 8 bases. CDR3 length equals 16 residues. J was trimmed by 0 bases and V by 3 bases; bases with no gene match: 5. From germline, CDR1 is MNHNS and CDR2 SASEGT. Here the CDR3 reads CASSESGGTSTDTQYF. Incomplete CDR3 DNA: TGTGCCAGCAGTGAGAGCGGGGGCACGAGCACAGATACG.

This clone was picked up a small number of times. The CDR3 goes on 3 residues after the read ends, and that part is filled in from the germline J gene. The chain is built from TRBV18 and TRBJ1-4; 8 nucleotides line up with TRBD1. The CDR3 spans 16 residues. From germline, CDR1 is KGHSH and CDR2 LQKENI. V was clipped by 2 bases and J by 5 bases; unmatched bases: 7. The DNA read from the CDR3 is TGTGCCAGCTCACCAGGACAGGGAGGGTCGAATGAAAAA. It translates to CASSPGQGGSNEK. The complete CDR3 reads CASSPGQGGSNEKLFF.

This CDR3 is CASSLGQPFSGNTIYF. CDR3 bases read: TGCGCCAGCAGCTTAGGGCAGCCCTTCTCTGGAAACACC. The rearrangement uses TRBV5-1 and TRBJ1-3; unclear D gene. The read ends 3 residues early relative to the CDR3; the germline J gene fills the gap. Trimming removed 2 bases at V and 0 bases at J, with 12 bases between. The germline gives CDR1 SGHRS, CDR2 YFSETQ. The CDR3 is 16 amino acids.

This clone has ten or more counts. The sequence runs out 3 residues before the end of the CDR3; the remainder is reconstructed from the germline J gene. The V and J genes are TRBV20-1 and TRBJ1-3, with unresolved D. Germline CDR1 is DFQATT and CDR2 is SNEGSKA (reference sequence). The V end lost 0 bases, the J end lost 4 bases, and 13 bases lay between the germline ends. CDR3 length equals 15 residues. CDR3 bases read: TGCAGTGCTAGAGATCTCAGAGGGCTGGGAAACACC. Translated: CSARDLRGLGNT. The complete CDR3 sequence is CSARDLRGLGNTIYF.

There are many counts of this clone. The read finishes 3 residues shy of the CDR3 end, and the germline J gene is used to complete it. The chain joins TRBV5-4 to TRBJ1-2; D not certain. The CDR3 is made up of 14 amino acids. Germline V gene data show CDR1 as SGHNT and CDR2 as YYREEE (reference sequence). V lost 4 bases and J 0 bases, leaving 10 bases between the germline ends. The CDR3 bases that were read are TGTGCCAGCAGCCCGCACAGCTCTAACTATGGC. Protein sequence: CASSPHSSNYG. The entire CDR3 protein is CASSPHSSNYGYTF. Using reference TRBV5-4 and TRBJ1-2 for the parts outside the CDR3, the full variable domain is ETGVTQSPTHLIKTRGQQVTLRCSSQSGHNTVSWYQQALGQGPQFIFQYYREEENGRGNFPPRFSGLQFPNYSSELNVNALELDDSALYLCASSPHSSNYGYTFGSGTRLTVV.

This clone was counted at least ten times. The read comes to an end 3 residues before the CDR3 does, leaving the germline J gene to fill in the end. The chain is built from TRBV23-1 and TRBJ1-5; D is unclear. TRBV23-1 is placed among ORFs of uncertain function. The CDR3 runs to 17 residues. Trimming left V 2 bases short and J 5 bases short, with 19 bases between. CDR3 DNA, as far as it was read: TGCGCCAGCAGTCAACCAGGCAGACGCCGAGTTTATCAGCCC. It is translated as CASSQPGRRRVYQP. The full CDR3 sequence reads CASSQPGRRRVYQPQHF.

In the case of this clone: The CDR3 is cut off 3 residues early in the read; its end comes from the germline J gene. V usage is TRBV2 and J usage is TRBJ1-6; 8 bases match TRBD1. The CDR3 covers 16 residues. Germline V gene sequence: CDR1 SNHLY, CDR2 FYNNEI. The J segment lost 0 bases and the V segment lost 4 bases, leaving 2 bases of the junction unmatched. The sequenced part of the CDR3 DNA is TGTGCCAGCAGTGGGACAGGGAGCTCCTATAATTCACCC. Its protein is CASSGTGSSYNSP. The full CDR3 protein is CASSGTGSSYNSPLHF.